This T cell receptor (beta chain) was sequenced during a study of beta chain features in type 1 diabetes. Germline-derived CDR1 and CDR2 are LNHDA and SQIVND (reference sequence). This CDR3 has 14 amino acids. Between the trimmed V and J ends, which lost 5 bases and 3 bases, there was a span of 12 bases. Study results and caveats: All four CD4+ subsets of Type 1 diabetes patients contained TCRB CDR3s that were moderately but significantly shorter.

This clone has just a few counts. What it binds is unknown. Reverse transcribing all isolated RNA meant expressed TCRB transcripts were sequenced. The table came from immunoSEQ multiplex PCR; TCRdb's copy has only in-frame clones and leaves some out. The table lists around 140,000 clones, around 10% of them singletons, with 0.75% in the top ten. V gene TRBV19 combines with J gene TRBJ2-3; tentatively, D is TRBD1 (5 bases). The source material was central memory CD4+ T cells from blood. The receptor comes from a man in his thirties or forties with type 1 diabetes. The CDR3 bases are TGTGCCAGTAGTCCATCAGACAGAACAGATACGCAGTATTTT. Protein product: CASSPSDRTDTQYF.